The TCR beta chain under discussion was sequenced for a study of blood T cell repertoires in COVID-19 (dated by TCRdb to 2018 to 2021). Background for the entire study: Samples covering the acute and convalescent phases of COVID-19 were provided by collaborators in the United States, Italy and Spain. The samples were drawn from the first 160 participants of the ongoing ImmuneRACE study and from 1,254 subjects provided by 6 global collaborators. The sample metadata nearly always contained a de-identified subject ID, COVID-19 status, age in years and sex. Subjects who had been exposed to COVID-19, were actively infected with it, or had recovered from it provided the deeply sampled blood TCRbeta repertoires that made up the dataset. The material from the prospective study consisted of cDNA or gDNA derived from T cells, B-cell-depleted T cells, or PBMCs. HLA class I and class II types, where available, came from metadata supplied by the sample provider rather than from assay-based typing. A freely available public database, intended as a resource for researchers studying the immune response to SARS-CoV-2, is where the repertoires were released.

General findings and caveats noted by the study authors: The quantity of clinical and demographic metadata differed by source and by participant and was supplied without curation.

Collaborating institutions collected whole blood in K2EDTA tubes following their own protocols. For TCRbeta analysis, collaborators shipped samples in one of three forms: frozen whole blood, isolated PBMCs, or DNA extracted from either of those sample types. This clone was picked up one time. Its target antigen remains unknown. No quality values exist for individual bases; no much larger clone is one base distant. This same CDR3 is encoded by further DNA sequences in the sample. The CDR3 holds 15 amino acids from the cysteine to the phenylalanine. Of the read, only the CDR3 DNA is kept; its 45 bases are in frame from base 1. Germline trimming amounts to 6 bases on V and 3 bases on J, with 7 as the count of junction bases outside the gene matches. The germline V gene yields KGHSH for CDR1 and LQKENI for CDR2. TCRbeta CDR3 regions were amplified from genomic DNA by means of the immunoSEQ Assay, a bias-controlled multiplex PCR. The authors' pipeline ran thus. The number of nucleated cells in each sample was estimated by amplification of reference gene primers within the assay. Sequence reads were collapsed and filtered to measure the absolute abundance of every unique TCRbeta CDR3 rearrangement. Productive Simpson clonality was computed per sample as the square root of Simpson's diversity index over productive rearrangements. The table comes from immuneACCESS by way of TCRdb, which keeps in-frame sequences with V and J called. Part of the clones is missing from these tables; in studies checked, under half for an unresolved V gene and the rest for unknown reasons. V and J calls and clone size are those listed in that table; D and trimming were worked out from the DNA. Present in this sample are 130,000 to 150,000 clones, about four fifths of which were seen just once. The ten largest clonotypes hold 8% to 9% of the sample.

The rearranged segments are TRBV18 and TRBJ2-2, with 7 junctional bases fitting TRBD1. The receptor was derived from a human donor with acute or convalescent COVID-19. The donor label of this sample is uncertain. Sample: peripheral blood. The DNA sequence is TGTGCCAGCTCGCCGCGACAGGGAGACACCGGGGAGCTGTTTTTT. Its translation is CASSPRQGDTGELFF.